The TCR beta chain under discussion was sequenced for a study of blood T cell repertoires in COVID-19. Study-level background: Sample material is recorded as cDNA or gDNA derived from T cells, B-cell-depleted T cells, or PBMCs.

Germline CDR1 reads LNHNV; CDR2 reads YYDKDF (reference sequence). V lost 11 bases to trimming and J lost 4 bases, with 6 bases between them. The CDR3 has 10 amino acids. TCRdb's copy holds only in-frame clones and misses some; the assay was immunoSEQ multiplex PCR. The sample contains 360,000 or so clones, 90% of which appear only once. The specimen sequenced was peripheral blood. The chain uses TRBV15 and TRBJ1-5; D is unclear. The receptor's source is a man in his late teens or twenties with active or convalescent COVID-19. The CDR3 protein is CAAGNQPQHF. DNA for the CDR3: TGTGCCGCCGGGAATCAGCCCCAGCATTTT.